The rows below give T cell receptor beta chains drawn from one sample of a study of cytomegalovirus exposure and HLA in healthy donors. Produced via immunoSEQ multiplex PCR; TCRdb's table is partial and in-frame only. The listing contains 70,000 or so clones. The material sequenced was PBMCs. The receptor source for this set is a female donor in good health and CMV-seropositive. Each CDR3 is given with its conserved first and last residue. Fields, in order: D gene, J gene, V gene, CDR3 protein, CDR3 DNA. A D gene is named only where the DNA matches it firmly.

- | TRBJ2-2 | TRBV29-1 | CSADGGAANTGELFF | TGCAGCGCCGATGGGGGGGCTGCTAACACCGGGGAGCTGTTTTTT
- | TRBJ2-7 | TRBV7-2 | CASSRDTYEQYF | TGTGCCAGCAGCCGCGACACCTACGAGCAGTACTTC
- | TRBJ1-2 | TRBV30 | CAWSEAGGYTF | TGTGCCTGGAGTGAGGCGGGGGGCTACACCTTC
- | TRBJ1-4 | TRBV6-1 | CASSLETGSNEKLFF | TGTGCCAGCAGCCTGGAGACAGGATCTAATGAAAAACTGTTTTTT
- | TRBJ2-7 | TRBV5-1 | CASSLVQPGYYEQYF | TGCGCCAGCAGCTTGGTTCAGCCAGGATACTACGAGCAGTACTTC
TRBD2 | TRBJ2-1 | TRBV30 | CAWSLAGGSDNEQFF | TGTGCCTGGAGCCTAGCGGGAGGTTCCGACAATGAGCAGTTCTTC
TRBD1 | TRBJ1-1 | TRBV30 | CAWKDRGTEAFF | TGTGCCTGGAAGGACAGGGGCACTGAAGCTTTCTTT
- | TRBJ2-5 | TRBV4-1 | CASSHAPGKETQYF | TGCGCCAGCAGCCACGCCCCAGGGAAAGAGACCCAGTACTTC
TRBD1 | TRBJ1-6 | TRBV6-1 | CASSASPGQGSLESPLHF | TGTGCCAGCAGTGCTTCTCCGGGACAGGGGAGTCTAGAGTCACCCCTCCACTTT
- | TRBJ1-1 | TRBV7-2 | CASSSQPDLGAFF | TGTGCCAGCAGCTCTCAACCGGACTTAGGAGCTTTCTTT
- | TRBJ1-3 | TRBV6-6 | CASSRVFSGNTIYF | TGTGCCAGCAGTCGGGTCTTCTCTGGAAACACCATATATTTT